These 22 T cell receptor beta chains originate from one sample sequenced in a study of blood T cell repertoires in COVID-19. Assay used: immunoSEQ multiplex PCR; TCRdb lists only in-frame clones, some missing. The profile shows around 400,000 clones, around 90% of them singletons. Sequences were obtained from peripheral blood. The receptor set was obtained from a man aged 35-49 years with acute or convalescent COVID-19.

A single count supports this clone. The junction and the germline gene differ at one end; a read error may be behind it. The V call is TRBV6-5, the J call TRBJ1-6, with D unclear. Germline lookup yields CDR1 MNHEY and CDR2 SVGAGI. This CDR3 contains 13 residues. The CDR3 bases are TGTGCCAGCAGTGACTCGGGCAACGGTGCCCTCCACTTT. Residues: CASSDSGNGALHF.

The V gene is TRBV18, the J gene TRBJ1-1; possibly TRBD1 for D (5 bases). Germline V CDR1 and CDR2: KGHSH, LQKENI. The CDR3 is made up of 13 amino acids. The V gene lost 3 bases and the J gene lost 5 bases, with 10 bases spanning the gap. CDR3 sequence: CASSPSRVTEAFF. CDR3 nucleotides: TGTGCCAGCTCACCTTCCAGGGTTACTGAAGCTTTCTTT.

J is TRBJ1-1 and V is TRBV7-3, with 7 bases matching TRBD1. The CDR3 has 15 amino acids. V lost 3 bases, J lost 1 base, and 5 bases stayed unmatched. Germline V gene data show CDR1 as SGHTA and CDR2 as FQGTGA. The CDR3 loop reads CASSLKGGANTEAFF. The CDR3 DNA is TGTGCCAGCAGCTTGAAAGGGGGCGCGAACACTGAAGCTTTCTTT.

DNA for the CDR3: TGTGCCAGCAGCCTGGGGGGTGCCGACGAGCAGTACTTC. Translating gives CASSLGGADEQYF. J is TRBJ2-7 and V is TRBV7-9; TRBD2 is a possible D gene (6 bases). CDR1 and CDR2 from the germline V gene are SEHNR and FQNEAQ (reference sequence). This CDR3 spans 13 amino acids. Between the trimmed V and J ends, which lost 5 bases and 5 bases, there was a span of 13 bases.

The CDR3 sequence: CASTNRGSESTDTQYF. The CDR3 nucleotides are TGTGCCAGCACCAACCGGGGTAGCGAGAGCACAGATACGCAGTATTTT. This chain joins TRBV7-9 and TRBJ2-3; possible D gene TRBD2, 5 bases. CDR1 SEHNR and CDR2 FQNEAQ come from the germline V gene (reference sequence). V was clipped by 7 bases and J by 0 bases, with 17 bases between them. The CDR3 covers 16 residues.

The chain combines TRBV3-1 (or the pseudogene TRBV3-2) with TRBJ1-2, with D unresolved. The V gene lost 1 base and the J gene lost 10 bases, with 13 bases spanning the gap. Looked up from germline, CDR1 is LGHDT and CDR2 is YNNKEL (reference sequence). This CDR3 comprises 13 residues. In DNA, the CDR3 is TGTGCCAGCAGCCAAGGTGGAGGAGATACCTACACCTTC. It yields the protein CASSQGGGDTYTF.

This clone showed up many times. CDR3 nucleotide sequence: TGTGCCAGCAGCCTCAGGGGGCAGGATGAAAAACTGTTTTTT. This translates into CASSLRGQDEKLFF. V is TRBV3-1 (or the pseudogene TRBV3-2) and J is TRBJ1-4, with 8 bases lining up with TRBD1. The ends lost 4 bases at V and 6 bases at J; junction bases unmatched: 4. Germline loops: CDR1 LGHDT, CDR2 YNNKEL (reference sequence). The CDR3 totals 14 residues.

V and J are TRBV10-1 and TRBJ2-1; TRBD1 agrees at 7 bases. This CDR3 is built from 16 residues. Per germline, CDR1 WNHNN and CDR2 SYGVQD (reference sequence). J lost 2 bases, V lost 3 bases, and 7 bases had no gene match. The CDR3: CASSDYTGEPYNEQFF. In DNA form, the CDR3 reads TGCGCCAGCAGTGACTATACAGGGGAGCCCTACAATGAGCAGTTCTTC.

The V call is TRBV7-8, the J call TRBJ2-3; possible D gene TRBD2, 6 bases. The CDR3 sequence is 13 residues long. The germline CDR1 and CDR2 sequences are SGHVS and FQNEAQ. Trimming shortened V by 4 bases and J by 6 bases, and 11 bases separated the two germline ends. The DNA for the CDR3 is TGTGCCAGCAGCTCGACTAGTCCGGATACGCAGTATTTT. It is translated as CASSSTSPDTQYF.

This clone is a singleton in its sample. This chain connects TRBV7-9 to TRBJ2-7; no definite D call. Trimming removed 6 bases at V and 5 bases at J, with 11 bases between. The CDR3 runs 12 residues. Germline CDR1 is SEHNR and CDR2 is FQNEAQ (reference sequence). The CDR3 DNA reads TGTGCCAGCAGTCCCGGTTCAAACGAGCAGTACTTC. Its translation: CASSPGSNEQYF.

This clone was counted once. This chain connects TRBV18 to TRBJ1-3; D possibly corresponds to TRBD1 (5 bases). V was shortened by 1 base and J by 1 base, with 8 bases between the two germline ends. CDR1 is KGHSH and CDR2 is LQKENI in the germline V gene. CDR3 length: 15 amino acids. The CDR3 loop is CASSPRQISGNTIYF. The CDR3 region has the DNA TGTGCCAGCTCACCACGACAGATATCTGGAAACACCATATATTTT.

This clone was found once. CDR3 nucleotides: TGTGCCTGGGGGGACGGGAGAGACACAGATACGCAGTATTTT. This encodes CAWGDGRDTDTQYF. V usage is TRBV30 and J usage is TRBJ2-3; D is possibly TRBD2 (6 bases). Per the germline V gene, CDR1 is GTSNPN and CDR2 is SVGIG (reference sequence). This CDR3 has 14 residues. V lost 5 bases, J lost 2 bases, and 14 bases lay in between. The whole variable domain, filled in from reference TRBV30 and TRBJ2-3, reads SQTIHQWPATLVQPVGSPLSLECTVEGTSNPNLYWYRQAAGRGLQLLFYSVGIGQISSEVPQNLSASRPQDRQFILSSKKLLLSDSGFYLCAWGDGRDTDTQYFGPGTRLTVL.

The J gene is TRBJ1-2, the V gene TRBV6-4; 7 bases fit TRBD1. The J segment lost 7 bases and the V segment lost 0 bases, leaving 8 bases of the junction unmatched. Germline values: CDR1 MRHNA, CDR2 SNTAGT. The CDR3 extends over 15 amino acids. DNA of the CDR3: TGTGCCAGCAGTGACTCCGGGACAGAGGGAGGTGGCTACACCTTC. It specifies CASSDSGTEGGGYTF.

This chain uses TRBV13 with TRBJ2-3; 13 positions match TRBD2. There are 15 residues in the CDR3. Unmatched junction bases numbered 3, after V lost 5 bases and J lost 4 bases. Germline V gene sequence: CDR1 PRHDT, CDR2 FYEKMQ (reference sequence). The CDR3 DNA sequence: TGTGCCAGCAGCCAACTAGCGGGAGGGGCAGATACGCAGTATTTT. This sequence encodes CASSQLAGGADTQYF.

The chain links TRBV11-3 to TRBJ2-1; TRBD2 might be the D (5 bases). The germline gives CDR1 SGHNT, CDR2 YENEEA. There are 13 residues in the CDR3. The V end lost 1 base, the J end lost 8 bases, and 9 bases lay between the germline ends. This CDR3 reads CASSLVEGYEQFF. As DNA, the CDR3 is TGTGCCAGCAGCTTAGTTGAGGGATATGAGCAGTTCTTC.

This chain connects TRBV28 to TRBJ1-5, with 7 bases matching TRBD1. Germline CDR1 and CDR2: MDHEN and SYDVKM. There are 12 residues in the CDR3. Germline trimming cut 7 bases from V and 8 bases from J; bases unmatched to any gene: 5. In nucleotides, the CDR3 is TGTGCCAGCATTTCCACAGGGGAGCCCCAGCATTTT. Encoded protein: CASISTGEPQHF.

This CDR3 is CASSLRSYRMNTEAFF. The CDR3, as DNA: TGTGCCAGCAGTTTACGGTCATATCGAATGAACACTGAAGCTTTCTTT. The chain links TRBV28 to TRBJ1-1, with D unclear. The V end lost 2 bases, the J end lost 0 bases, and 13 bases lay between the germline ends. This CDR3 has 16 amino acids. CDR1 is MDHEN, CDR2 SYDVKM, per germline.

This chain links TRBV19 with TRBJ1-1; 10 bases align to TRBD1. V was clipped by 5 bases and J by 6 bases; unmatched bases: 9. The CDR3 loop spans 15 amino acids. Germline-derived CDR1 and CDR2 are LNHDA and SQIVND (reference sequence). The CDR3 sequence: CASSPRTGGVAEAFF. Here the CDR3 DNA reads TGTGCCAGTAGTCCAAGGACAGGGGGGGTGGCTGAAGCTTTCTTT.

This chain links TRBV27 with TRBJ2-1; the D gene is possibly TRBD2 (5 bases). There are 17 residues in the CDR3. Germline V gene sequence: CDR1 MNHEY, CDR2 SMNVEV (reference sequence). Deletions cut 3 bases from V and 11 bases from J, with 26 bases between. CDR3: CASSFPVGETGSFKQFF. The CDR3 DNA follows: TGTGCCAGCAGTTTCCCGGTCGGGGAGACCGGCAGCTTCAAGCAGTTCTTC.

The chain couples TRBV28 to TRBJ2-7; D is undetermined. Germline V gene data show CDR1 as MDHEN and CDR2 as SYDVKM. This CDR3 region has 14 residues. The V end was cut by 3 bases, the J end by 1 base, with 10 bases between. CDR3 DNA sequence: TGTGCCAGCAGTTTGCTAGGAAGATCCTACGAGCAGTACTTC. Translating gives CASSLLGRSYEQYF.

The rearrangement links TRBV12-1 to TRBJ2-3; the DNA was not compared with TRBD2, the D call given in the table. TRBV12-1 is an annotated pseudogene. The CDR3 contains 20 residues. The chain's CDR3 is CASSTQRASGRGRNTDTQYF. In nucleotides, the CDR3 is TGTGCCAGCAGCACCCAAAGGGCTAGCGGGAGGGGGCGGAACACAGATACGCAGTATTTT.

This clone appeared a few times. Additional DNA sequences in this sample encode the identical CDR3. V is TRBV18 and J is TRBJ1-1; D remains unclear. Germline loops: CDR1 KGHSH, CDR2 LQKENI. The CDR3 sequence is 14 residues long. Trimming cost V 0 bases and J 4 bases, with 9 bases left between them. The CDR3 sequence is CASSPPRSSTEAFF. The CDR3 DNA reads as TGTGCCAGCTCACCACCCAGATCTTCCACTGAAGCTTTCTTT.